This T cell receptor beta chain derives from a study of blood T cell repertoires in COVID-19. Whole-study context: Samples of COVID-19 (acute and convalescent) were obtained from the United States, Italy and Spain.

TCRdb's copy holds only in-frame clones and misses some; the assay was immunoSEQ multiplex PCR. This sample yields roughly 250,000 clones, of which 85% to 90% are seen a single time; approximately 3.3% belongs to the top ten. Only one count was recorded for this clone. The clonotype comes from a woman aged 40 to 55 with acute or convalescent COVID-19. The specimen was peripheral blood.

CDR3 in amino acids: CASRELWGGSNQPQHF. The CDR3 DNA follows: TGTGCCAGCAGAGAGTTGTGGGGAGGGAGCAATCAGCCCCAGCATTTT. The chain joins TRBV2 to TRBJ1-5; D is undetermined. Germline CDR1 reads SNHLY; CDR2 reads FYNNEI. The CDR3 runs to 16 residues. The ends were cut back, 6 bases at V and 1 base at J, with 16 bases in the middle. Complete variable domain (other parts from reference TRBV2 and TRBJ1-5): EPEVTQTPSHQVTQMGQEVILRCVPISNHLYFYWYRQILGQKVEFLVSFYNNEISEKSEIFDDQFSVERPDGSNFTLKIRSTKLEDSAMYFCASRELWGGSNQPQHFGDGTRLSIL.